The source of this T cell receptor (beta chain) is a study of blood T cell repertoires in COVID-19. Background on the study: COVID-19 samples from acute and convalescent phases originated in the United States, Italy and Spain.

Clones were sequenced by immunoSEQ multiplex PCR, and TCRdb holds only the in-frame ones, with some missing. This table has more than 300,000 clones, roughly 86% appearing once. This CDR3 has 17 amino acids. Germline CDR1 and CDR2: LGHNT and FRNRAP. Unmatched junction bases numbered 17, after V lost 7 bases and J lost 4 bases. Recovery among Cohort 3 donors was established by two negative PCRs, clearance, or symptom resolution. The specimen sequenced was PBMCs or T cells enriched from blood (not recorded which). The J gene is TRBJ1-2, the V gene TRBV12-5; TRBD1 matches at 8 bases. The clonotype was recovered from a woman aged 25 to 45 who had recovered from COVID-19. The CDR3 DNA is TGTGCTAGTGATAGCCGGGACAGGTCGTTTTCTGCCTATGGCTACACCTTC. The encoded protein is CASDSRDRSFSAYGYTF.